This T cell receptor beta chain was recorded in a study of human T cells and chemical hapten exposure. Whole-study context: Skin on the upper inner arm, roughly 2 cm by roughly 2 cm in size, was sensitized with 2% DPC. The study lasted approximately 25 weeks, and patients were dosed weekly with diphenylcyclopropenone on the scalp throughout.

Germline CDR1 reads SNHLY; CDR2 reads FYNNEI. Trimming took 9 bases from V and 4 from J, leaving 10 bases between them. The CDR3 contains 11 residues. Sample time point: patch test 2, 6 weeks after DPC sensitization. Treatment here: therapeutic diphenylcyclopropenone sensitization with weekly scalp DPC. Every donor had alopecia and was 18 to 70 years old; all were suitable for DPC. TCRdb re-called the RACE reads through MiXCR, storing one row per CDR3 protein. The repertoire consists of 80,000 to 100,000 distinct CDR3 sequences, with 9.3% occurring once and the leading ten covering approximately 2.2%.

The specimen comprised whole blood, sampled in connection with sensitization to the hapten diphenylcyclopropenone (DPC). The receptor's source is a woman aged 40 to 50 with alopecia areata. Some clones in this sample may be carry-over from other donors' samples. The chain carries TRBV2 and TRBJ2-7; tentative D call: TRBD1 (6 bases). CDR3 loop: CASTGFYEQYF. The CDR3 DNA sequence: TGTGCCAGTACAGGGTTTTACGAGCAGTACTTC.